This TCR beta chain was identified in a study of T cell responses to AZD1222 COVID-19 vaccine. CDR3 length: 15 residues. The V gene lost 0 bases and the J gene lost 5 bases, with 11 bases spanning the gap. Germline V CDR1 and CDR2: MNHEY, SVGEGT. This table comes from immunoSEQ multiplex PCR, and its TCRdb copy is limited to in-frame clones, with some not included. In the table there are 170,000 or so clones, about 91% of which are singletons. This clonotype was sampled from an adult who received the AZD1222 COVID-19 vaccine. The genes are TRBV6-2 or TRBV6-3 and TRBJ1-5, with D unclear. The sequencing here drew on peripheral blood, taken 28 days after the second AZD1222 dose. The CDR3 region is CASSYSNGEDQPQHF. The CDR3 DNA follows: TGTGCCAGCAGTTACTCGAATGGGGAGGATCAGCCCCAGCATTTT.